The present entry profiles one T cell receptor beta chain with its context. The antigen is unknown. This entry is derived from a study of neoadjuvant anti-PD-1 for oral cavity cancer. Study-wide context: Around day 43, patients without progression received a fourth nivolumab dose before surgery. Study conclusions and caveats: TCR analyses covered only three patients per response group. Post-nivolumab, blood T cell clonality was significantly elevated in non-responders.

Sequenced by immunoSEQ multiplex PCR; TCRdb stores in-frame clones only, minus some. The data show about 81,000 clones, around 80% seen once. The CDR3 totals 16 residues. The germline V gene encodes CDR1 GTSNPN and CDR2 SVGIG (reference sequence). J lost 4 bases, V lost 3 bases, and 10 bases had no gene match. Cohort: HPV-negative, locally advanced oral cavity squamous cell carcinoma patients. This receptor was obtained from a person between 40 and 79 years old with oral cavity squamous cell carcinoma. This chain uses TRBV30 with TRBJ1-5, with TRBD1 matching over 9 bases. This specimen consisted of PBMCs, obtained before nivolumab (anti-PD-1) treatment. This CDR3 is CAWSPWPDRGNQPQHF. The DNA for the CDR3 is TGTGCCTGGAGCCCTTGGCCTGACAGGGGGAATCAGCCCCAGCATTTT.